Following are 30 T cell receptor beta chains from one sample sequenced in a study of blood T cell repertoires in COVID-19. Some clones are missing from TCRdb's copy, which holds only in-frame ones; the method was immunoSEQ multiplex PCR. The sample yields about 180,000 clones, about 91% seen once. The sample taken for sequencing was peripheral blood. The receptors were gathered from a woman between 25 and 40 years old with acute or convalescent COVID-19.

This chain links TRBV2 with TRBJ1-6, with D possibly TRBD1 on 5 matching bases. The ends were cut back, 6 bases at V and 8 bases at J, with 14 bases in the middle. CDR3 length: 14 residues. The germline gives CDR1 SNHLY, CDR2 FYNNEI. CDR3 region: CASRATGSDSPLHF. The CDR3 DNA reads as TGTGCCAGCAGGGCCACAGGTTCGGATTCACCCCTCCACTTT. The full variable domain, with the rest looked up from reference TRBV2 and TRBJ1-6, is EPEVTQTPSHQVTQMGQEVILRCVPISNHLYFYWYRQILGQKVEFLVSFYNNEISEKSEIFDDQFSVERPDGSNFTLKIRSTKLEDSAMYFCASRATGSDSPLHFGNGTRLTVT.

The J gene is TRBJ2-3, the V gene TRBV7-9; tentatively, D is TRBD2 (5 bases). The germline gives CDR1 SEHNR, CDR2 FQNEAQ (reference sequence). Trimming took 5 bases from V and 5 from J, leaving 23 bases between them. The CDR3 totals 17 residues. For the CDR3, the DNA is TGTGCCAGCAGCCCCCGCGGGCTAGCTGGACGAGGAGATACGCAGTATTTT. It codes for CASSPRGLAGRGDTQYF.

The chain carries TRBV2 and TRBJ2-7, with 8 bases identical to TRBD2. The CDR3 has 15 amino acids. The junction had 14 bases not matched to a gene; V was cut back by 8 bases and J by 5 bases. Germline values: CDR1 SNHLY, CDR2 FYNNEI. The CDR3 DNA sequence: TGTGCCAGCTCCTTTATGGCGGGAGGTTGGAACGAGCAGTACTTC. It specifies CASSFMAGGWNEQYF.

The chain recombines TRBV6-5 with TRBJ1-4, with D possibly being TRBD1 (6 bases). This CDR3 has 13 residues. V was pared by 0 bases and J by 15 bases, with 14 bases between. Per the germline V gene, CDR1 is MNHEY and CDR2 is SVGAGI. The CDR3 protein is CASSYSLQGRMFF. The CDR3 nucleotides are TGTGCCAGCAGTTACTCTTTACAGGGTAGAATGTTTTTT.

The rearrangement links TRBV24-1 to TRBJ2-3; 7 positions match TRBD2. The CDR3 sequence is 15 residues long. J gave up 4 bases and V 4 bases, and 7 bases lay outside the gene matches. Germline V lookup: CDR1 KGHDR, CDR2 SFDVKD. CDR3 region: CATSDRPGGADTQYF. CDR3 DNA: TGTGCCACCAGTGACCGCCCGGGGGGTGCAGATACGCAGTATTTT.

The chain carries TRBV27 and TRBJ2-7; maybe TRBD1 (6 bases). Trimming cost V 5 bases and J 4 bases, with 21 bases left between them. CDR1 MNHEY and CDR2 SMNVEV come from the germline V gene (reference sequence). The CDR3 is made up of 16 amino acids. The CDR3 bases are TGTGCCAGCAGTAGCTCATGGTTTGGGGGCCGATACGAGCAGTACTTC. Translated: CASSSSWFGGRYEQYF.

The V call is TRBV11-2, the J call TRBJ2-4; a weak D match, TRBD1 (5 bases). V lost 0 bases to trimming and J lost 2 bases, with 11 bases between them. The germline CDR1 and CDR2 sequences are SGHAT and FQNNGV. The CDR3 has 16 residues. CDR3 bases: TGTGCCAGCAGCTTAGATCCCAGGGTGACCAAAAACATTCAGTACTTC. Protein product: CASSLDPRVTKNIQYF. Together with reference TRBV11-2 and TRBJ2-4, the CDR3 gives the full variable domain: EAGVAQSPRYKIIEKRQSVAFWCNPISGHATLYWYQQILGQGPKLLIQFQNNGVVDDSQLPKDRFSAERLKGVDSTLKIQPAKLEDSAVYLCASSLDPRVTKNIQYFGAGTRLSVL.

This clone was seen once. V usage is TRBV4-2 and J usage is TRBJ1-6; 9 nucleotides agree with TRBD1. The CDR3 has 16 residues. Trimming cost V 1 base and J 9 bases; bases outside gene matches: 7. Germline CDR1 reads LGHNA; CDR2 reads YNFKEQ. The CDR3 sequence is CASSQVQGASSSPLHF. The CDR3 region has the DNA TGTGCCAGCAGCCAAGTACAGGGGGCGAGTTCTTCACCCCTCCACTTT.

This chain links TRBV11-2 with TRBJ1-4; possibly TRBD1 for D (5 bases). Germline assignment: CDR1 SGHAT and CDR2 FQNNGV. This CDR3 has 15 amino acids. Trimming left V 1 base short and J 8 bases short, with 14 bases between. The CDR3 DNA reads TGTGCCAGCAGCTTAGCAGGGCGCGTGGAGGAAAAACTGTTTTTT. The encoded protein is CASSLAGRVEEKLFF.

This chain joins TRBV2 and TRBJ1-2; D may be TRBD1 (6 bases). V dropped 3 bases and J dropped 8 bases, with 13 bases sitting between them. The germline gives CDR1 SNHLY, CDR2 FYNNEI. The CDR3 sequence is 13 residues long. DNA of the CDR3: TGTGCCAGCAGTGATAGGCAGGGGTACGGCTACACCTTC. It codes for CASSDRQGYGYTF.

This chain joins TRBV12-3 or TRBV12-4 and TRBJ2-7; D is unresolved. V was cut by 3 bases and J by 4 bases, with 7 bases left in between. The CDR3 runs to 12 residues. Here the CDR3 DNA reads TGTGCCAGCAGTTTCACTCGGTACGAGCAGTACTTC. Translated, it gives CASSFTRYEQYF.

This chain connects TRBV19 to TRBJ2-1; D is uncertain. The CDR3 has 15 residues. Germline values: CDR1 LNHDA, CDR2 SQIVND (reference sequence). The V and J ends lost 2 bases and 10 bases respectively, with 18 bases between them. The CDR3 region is CASSIMTGEIGEQFF. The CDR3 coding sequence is TGTGCCAGTAGTATAATGACTGGCGAGATCGGGGAGCAGTTCTTC. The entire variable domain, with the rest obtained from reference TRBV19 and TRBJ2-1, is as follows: DGGITQSPKYLFRKEGQNVTLSCEQNLNHDAMYWYRQDPGQGLRLIYYSQIVNDFQKGDIAEGYSVSREKKESFPLTVTSAQKNPTAFYLCASSIMTGEIGEQFFGPGTRLTVL.

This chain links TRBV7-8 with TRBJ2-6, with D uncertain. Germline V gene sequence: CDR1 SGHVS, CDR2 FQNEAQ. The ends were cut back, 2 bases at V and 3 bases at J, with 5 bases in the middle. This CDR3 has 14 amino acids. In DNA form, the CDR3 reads TGTGCCAGCAGCTTACCCGGTGGGGCCAACGTCCTGACTTTC. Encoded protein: CASSLPGGANVLTF.

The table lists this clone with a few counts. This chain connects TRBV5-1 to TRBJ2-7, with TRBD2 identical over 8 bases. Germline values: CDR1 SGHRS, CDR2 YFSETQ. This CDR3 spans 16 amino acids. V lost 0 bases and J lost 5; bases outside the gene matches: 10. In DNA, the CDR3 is TGCGCCAGCAGCTTGGCCAGGAGCGGGAGAATGGACGAGCAGTACTTC. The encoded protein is CASSLARSGRMDEQYF.

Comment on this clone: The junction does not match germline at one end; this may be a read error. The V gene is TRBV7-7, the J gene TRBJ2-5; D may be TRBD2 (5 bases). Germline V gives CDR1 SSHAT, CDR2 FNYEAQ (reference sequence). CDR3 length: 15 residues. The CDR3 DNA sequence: TGTGCTAGCAGCCCGACTACCCGTTCGAGAGAGACCCAGTACTTC. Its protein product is CASSPTTRSRETQYF.

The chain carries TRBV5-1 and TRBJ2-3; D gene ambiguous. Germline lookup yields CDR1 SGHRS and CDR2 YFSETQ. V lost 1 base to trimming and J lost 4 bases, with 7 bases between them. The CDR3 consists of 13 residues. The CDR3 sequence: CASSLYTADTQYF. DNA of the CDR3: TGCGCCAGCAGCTTGTATACGGCAGATACGCAGTATTTT.

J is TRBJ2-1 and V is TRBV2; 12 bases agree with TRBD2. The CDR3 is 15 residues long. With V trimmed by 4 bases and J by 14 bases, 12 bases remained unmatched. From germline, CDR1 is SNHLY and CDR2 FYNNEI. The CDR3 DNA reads TGTGCCAGCAGTGCAGGATCTAGCGGGAGGGCCAAGAAGTTCTTC. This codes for CASSAGSSGRAKKFF.

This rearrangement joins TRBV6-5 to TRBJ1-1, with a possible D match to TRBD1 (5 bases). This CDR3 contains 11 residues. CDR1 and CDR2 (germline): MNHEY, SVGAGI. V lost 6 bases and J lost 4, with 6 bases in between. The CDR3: CASSRATEAFF. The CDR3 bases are TGTGCCAGCAGCAGGGCCACTGAAGCTTTCTTT.

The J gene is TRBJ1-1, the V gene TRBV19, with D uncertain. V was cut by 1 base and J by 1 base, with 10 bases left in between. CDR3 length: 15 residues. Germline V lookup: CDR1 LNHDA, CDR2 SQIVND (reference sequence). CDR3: CASSIVSSGNTEAFF. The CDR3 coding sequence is TGTGCCAGTAGTATAGTAAGCTCAGGGAACACTGAAGCTTTCTTT.

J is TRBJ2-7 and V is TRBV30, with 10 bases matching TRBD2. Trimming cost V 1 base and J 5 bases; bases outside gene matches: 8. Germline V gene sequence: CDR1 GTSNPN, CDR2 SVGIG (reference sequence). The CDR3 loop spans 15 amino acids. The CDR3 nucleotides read TGTGCCTGGAGTGGAGGGACTAGCGACTACGACGAGCAGTACTTC. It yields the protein CAWSGGTSDYDEQYF.

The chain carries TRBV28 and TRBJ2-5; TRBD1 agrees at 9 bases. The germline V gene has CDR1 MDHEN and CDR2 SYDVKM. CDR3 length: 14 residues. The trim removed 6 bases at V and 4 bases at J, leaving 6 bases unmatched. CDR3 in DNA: TGTGCCAGCAGCCCCGGGACAGGGCCAGAGACCCAGTACTTC. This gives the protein CASSPGTGPETQYF.

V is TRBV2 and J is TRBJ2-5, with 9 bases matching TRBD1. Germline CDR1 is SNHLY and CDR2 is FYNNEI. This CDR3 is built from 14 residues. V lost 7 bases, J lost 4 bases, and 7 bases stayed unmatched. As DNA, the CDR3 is TGTGCCAGCATTGGGGACAGGGACTTAGAGACCCAGTACTTC. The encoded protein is CASIGDRDLETQYF. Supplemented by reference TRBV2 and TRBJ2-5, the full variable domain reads EPEVTQTPSHQVTQMGQEVILRCVPISNHLYFYWYRQILGQKVEFLVSFYNNEISEKSEIFDDQFSVERPDGSNFTLKIRSTKLEDSAMYFCASIGDRDLETQYFGPGTRLLVL.

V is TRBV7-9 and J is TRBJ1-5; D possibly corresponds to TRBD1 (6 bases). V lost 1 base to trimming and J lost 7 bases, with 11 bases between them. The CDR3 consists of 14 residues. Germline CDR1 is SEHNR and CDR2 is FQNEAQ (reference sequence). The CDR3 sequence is CASSLGDTRQPQHF. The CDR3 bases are TGTGCCAGCAGCTTAGGGGACACACGGCAGCCCCAGCATTTT.

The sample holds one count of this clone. The CDR3 reads CASSLQGSYNEQFF. The CDR3 DNA reads TGTGCCAGCAGCTTACAGGGTTCATACAATGAGCAGTTCTTC. The gene calls are TRBV13 and TRBJ2-1, with D maybe TRBD1 (5 bases). Trimming took 2 bases from V and 4 from J, leaving 9 bases between them. This CDR3 contains 14 residues. CDR1 and CDR2 (germline): PRHDT, FYEKMQ (reference sequence).

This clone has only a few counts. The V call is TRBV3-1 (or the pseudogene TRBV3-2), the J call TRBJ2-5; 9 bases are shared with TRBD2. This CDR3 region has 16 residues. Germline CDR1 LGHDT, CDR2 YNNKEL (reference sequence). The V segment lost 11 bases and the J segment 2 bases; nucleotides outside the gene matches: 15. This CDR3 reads CASGPGLAAGQETQYF. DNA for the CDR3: TGTGCCTCAGGACCGGGACTAGCAGCGGGGCAAGAGACCCAGTACTTC.

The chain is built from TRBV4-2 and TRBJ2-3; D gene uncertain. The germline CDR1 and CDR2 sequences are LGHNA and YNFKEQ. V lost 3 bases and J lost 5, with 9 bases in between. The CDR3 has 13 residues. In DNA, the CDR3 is TGTGCCAGCAGCCAGCTCCCCGGAGATACGCAGTATTTT. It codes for CASSQLPGDTQYF.

CDR3 sequence reads: CATSDRTRQETQYF. Here the CDR3 DNA reads TGTGCCACCAGTGACAGGACTCGGCAAGAGACCCAGTACTTC. This sequence joins TRBV24-1 and TRBJ2-5; D possibly corresponds to TRBD2 (5 bases). Trimming pared 4 bases from V and 2 bases from J, leaving 10 bases between. Per the germline V gene, CDR1 is KGHDR and CDR2 is SFDVKD. CDR3 size: 14 residues.

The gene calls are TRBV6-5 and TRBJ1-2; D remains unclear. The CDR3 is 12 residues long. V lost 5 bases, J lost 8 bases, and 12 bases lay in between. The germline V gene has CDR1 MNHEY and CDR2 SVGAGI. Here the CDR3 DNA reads TGTGCCAGCAGTAGGTCGGGGTACGGCTACACCTTC. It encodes CASSRSGYGYTF.

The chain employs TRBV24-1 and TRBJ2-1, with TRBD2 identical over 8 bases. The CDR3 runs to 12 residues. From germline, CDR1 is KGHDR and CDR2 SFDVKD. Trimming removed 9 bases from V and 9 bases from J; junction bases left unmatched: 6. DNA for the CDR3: TGTGCCACCGCGCGGGAGGAGGTTGAGCAGTTCTTC. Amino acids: CATAREEVEQFF.

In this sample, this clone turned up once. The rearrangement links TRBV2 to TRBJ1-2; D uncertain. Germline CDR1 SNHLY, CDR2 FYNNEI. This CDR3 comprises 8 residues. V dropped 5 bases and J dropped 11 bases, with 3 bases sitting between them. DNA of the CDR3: TGTGCCAGCAGTCTTTACACCTTC. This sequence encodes CASSLYTF. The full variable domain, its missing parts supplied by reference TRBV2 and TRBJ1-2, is EPEVTQTPSHQVTQMGQEVILRCVPISNHLYFYWYRQILGQKVEFLVSFYNNEISEKSEIFDDQFSVERPDGSNFTLKIRSTKLEDSAMYFCASSLYTFGSGTRLTVV.